The TCR beta chain under discussion was sequenced for a study of cytomegalovirus exposure and HLA in healthy donors. PCR employed 60 Vbeta and 13 Jbeta primers. The method was immunoSEQ multiplex PCR; TCRdb's version includes in-frame clones alone and lacks a portion of them. The sample lists about 150,000 clones; around 79% were seen once. Germline-derived CDR1 and CDR2 are MGHRA and YSYEKL. Trimming cost V 3 bases and J 6 bases; bases outside gene matches: 4. CDR3 length equals 14 residues. This sequence originates from a woman aged 25-40 years in good health and CMV-seronegative. The chain links TRBV4-1 to TRBJ1-5; the match to TRBD1 covers 8 bases. The material sequenced was PBMCs. The CDR3 bases are TGCGCCAGCAGCCAGACAGGGGTCGTTCAGCCCCAGCATTTT. Residues: CASSQTGVVQPQHF.